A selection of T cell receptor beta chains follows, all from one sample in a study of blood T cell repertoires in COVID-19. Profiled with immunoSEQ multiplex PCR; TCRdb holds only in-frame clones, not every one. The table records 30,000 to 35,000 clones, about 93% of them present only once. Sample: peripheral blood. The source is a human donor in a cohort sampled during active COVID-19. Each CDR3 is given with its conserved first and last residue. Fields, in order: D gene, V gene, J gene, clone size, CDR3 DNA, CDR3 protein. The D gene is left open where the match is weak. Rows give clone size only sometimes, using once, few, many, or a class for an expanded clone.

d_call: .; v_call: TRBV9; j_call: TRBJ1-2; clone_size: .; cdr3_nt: TGTGCCAGCAGCGTAGTAGCCGATAACTATGGCTACACCTTC; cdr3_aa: CASSVVADNYGYTF
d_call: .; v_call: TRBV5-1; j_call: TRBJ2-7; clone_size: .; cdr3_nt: TGCGCCAGCAGTCTCCACCAGGGTATCTACGAGCAGTACTTC; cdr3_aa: CASSLHQGIYEQYF
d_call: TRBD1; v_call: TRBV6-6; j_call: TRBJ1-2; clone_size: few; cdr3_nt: TGTGCCAGCAGAACCCTATCCCAGGGGGCGCGTTATGGCTACACCTTC; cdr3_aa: CASRTLSQGARYGYTF
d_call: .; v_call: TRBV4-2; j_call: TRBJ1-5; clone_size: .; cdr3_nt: TGTGCCAGCAGCCAATTAGAGGGACACCAGCCCCAGCATTTT; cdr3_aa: CASSQLEGHQPQHF
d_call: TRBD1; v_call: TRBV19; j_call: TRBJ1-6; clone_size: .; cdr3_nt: TGTGCCAGTAGTACCTGGACAGGGCTAAATTCACCCCTCCACTTT; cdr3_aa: CASSTWTGLNSPLHF
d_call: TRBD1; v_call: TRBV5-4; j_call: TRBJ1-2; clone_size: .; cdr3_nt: TGTGCCAGCAGCAAAGACCCGGGGACAGACTTCTATGGCTACACCTTC; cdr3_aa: CASSKDPGTDFYGYTF
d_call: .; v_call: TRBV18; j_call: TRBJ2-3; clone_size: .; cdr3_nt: TGTGCCAGCTCACCACCTAGAAACGCAGATACGCAGTATTTT; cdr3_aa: CASSPPRNADTQYF
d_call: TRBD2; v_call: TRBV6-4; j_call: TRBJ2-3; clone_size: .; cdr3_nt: TGTGCCAGCAGAAGAAATAGCGGGGTTAGCACAGATACGCAGTATTTT; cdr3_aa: CASRRNSGVSTDTQYF
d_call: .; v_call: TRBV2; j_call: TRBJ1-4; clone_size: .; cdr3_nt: TGTGCCAGCAGCGGGATTAGCGAAAAACTGTTTTTT; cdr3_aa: CASSGISEKLFF
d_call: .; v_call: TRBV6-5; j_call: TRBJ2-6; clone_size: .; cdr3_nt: TGTGCCAGCAGTCCTTTCTCTGGGGCCAACGTCCTGACTTTC; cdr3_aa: CASSPFSGANVLTF
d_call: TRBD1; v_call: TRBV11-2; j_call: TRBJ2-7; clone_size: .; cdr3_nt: TGTGCCAGCAGCTTCTTAACAACAGGGGATCTCTACTACGAGCAGTACTTC; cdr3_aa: CASSFLTTGDLYYEQYF
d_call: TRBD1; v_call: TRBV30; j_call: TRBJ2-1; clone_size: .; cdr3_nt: TGTTCGGGCGGGACAGGTCCCTACAATGAGCAGTTCTTC; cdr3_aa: CSGGTGPYNEQFF
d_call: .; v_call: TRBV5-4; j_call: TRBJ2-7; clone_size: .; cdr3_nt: TGTGCCAGCAGCCCCAACCGAGGCTACGAGCAGTACTTC; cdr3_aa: CASSPNRGYEQYF
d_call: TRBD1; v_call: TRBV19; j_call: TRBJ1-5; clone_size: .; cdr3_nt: TGTGCCAGTAGTATAAGGGGAAGGGGGACAGCCTACCGCAGATGGGATCAGCCCCAGCATTTT; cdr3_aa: CASSIRGRGTAYRRWDQPQHF
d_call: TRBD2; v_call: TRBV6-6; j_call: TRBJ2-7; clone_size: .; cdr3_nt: TGTGCCAGCAGTTACTCGACTAGCGGGAGCTACGAGCAGTACTTC; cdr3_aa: CASSYSTSGSYEQYF
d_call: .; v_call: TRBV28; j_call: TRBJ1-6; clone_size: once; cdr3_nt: TGTGCCAGCAGTTTAAGCCCCGGGGAGGGAAGGAATTCACCCCTCCACTTT; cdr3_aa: CASSLSPGEGRNSPLHF
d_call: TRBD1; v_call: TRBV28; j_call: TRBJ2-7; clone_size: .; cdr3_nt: TGTGCCAGCAGGACCCGGGACAGGTCCTACGAGCAGTACTTC; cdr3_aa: CASRTRDRSYEQYF
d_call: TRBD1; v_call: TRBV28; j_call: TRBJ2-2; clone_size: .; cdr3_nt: TGTGCCAGCAGTCCCACGGGACAGGATGCTGCCCCCGGGGAGCTGTTTTTT; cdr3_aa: CASSPTGQDAAPGELFF
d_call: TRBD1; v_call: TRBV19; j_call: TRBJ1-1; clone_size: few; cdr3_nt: TGTGCCAGTTCGTATCTCGGACAGGGAGACACTGAAGCTTTCTTT; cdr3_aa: CASSYLGQGDTEAFF
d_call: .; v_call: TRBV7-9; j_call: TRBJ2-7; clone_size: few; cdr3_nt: TGTGCCTTAATTGACTTAGCCGACGAGCAGTACTTC; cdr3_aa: CALIDLADEQYF
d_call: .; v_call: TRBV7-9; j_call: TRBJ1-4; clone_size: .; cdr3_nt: TGTGCCAGCAGCTTAGCTAGCGAAAAACTGTTTTTT; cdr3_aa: CASSLASEKLFF
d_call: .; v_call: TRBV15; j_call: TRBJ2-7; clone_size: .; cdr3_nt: TGTGCCACCAGCAGAGATCCAGGAGGGAACTACGAGCAGTACTTC; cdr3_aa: CATSRDPGGNYEQYF
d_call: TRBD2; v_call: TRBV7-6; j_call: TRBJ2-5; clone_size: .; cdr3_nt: TGTGCCAGCAGCTTGTTGGCGGGAGGTCGGATCCAAGAGACCCAGTACTTC; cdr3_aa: CASSLLAGGRIQETQYF
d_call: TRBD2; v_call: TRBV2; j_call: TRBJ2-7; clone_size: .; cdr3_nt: TGTGCCAGCACAGGACTAGCGGGGGGAGCCTACGAGCAGTACTTC; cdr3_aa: CASTGLAGGAYEQYF
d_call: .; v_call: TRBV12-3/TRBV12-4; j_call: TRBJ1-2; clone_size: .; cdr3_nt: TGTGCCAGCGTAGGGAGCAGCTACTATGGCTACACCTTC; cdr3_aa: CASVGSSYYGYTF
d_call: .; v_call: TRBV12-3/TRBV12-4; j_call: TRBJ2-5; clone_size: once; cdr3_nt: TGTGCCAGCAGGGAGGGGTTTAAGACCCAGTACTTC; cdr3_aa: CASREGFKTQYF
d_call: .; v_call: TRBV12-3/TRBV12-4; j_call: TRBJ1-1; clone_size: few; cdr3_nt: TGTGCCAGCAGTTTAACAGGGCACACTGAAGCTTTCTTT; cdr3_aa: CASSLTGHTEAFF
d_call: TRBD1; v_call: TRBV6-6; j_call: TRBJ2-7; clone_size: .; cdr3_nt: TGTGCCAGCGACGGGACAGGGGACTCCTACGAGCAGTACTTC; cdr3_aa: CASDGTGDSYEQYF
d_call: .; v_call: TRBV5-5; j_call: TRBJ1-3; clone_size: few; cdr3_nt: TGTGCCAGCAGCTTGGAACCTAGCTCTGGAAACACCATATATTTT; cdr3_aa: CASSLEPSSGNTIYF
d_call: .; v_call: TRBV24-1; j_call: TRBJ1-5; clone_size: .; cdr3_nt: TGTGCCACCAGTGAGCGGACAGTTCTTAATCAGCCCCAGCATTTT; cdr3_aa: CATSERTVLNQPQHF
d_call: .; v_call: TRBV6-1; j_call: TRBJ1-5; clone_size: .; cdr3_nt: TGTGCCAGCAGTGAACCTCACTATGGGGGGGCCGGTCAGCCCCAGCATTTT; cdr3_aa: CASSEPHYGGAGQPQHF
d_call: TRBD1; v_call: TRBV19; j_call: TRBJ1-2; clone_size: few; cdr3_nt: TGTGCCAGTAGCCTCTCGCCCGGGACAGGGATATATGGCTACACCTTC; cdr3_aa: CASSLSPGTGIYGYTF
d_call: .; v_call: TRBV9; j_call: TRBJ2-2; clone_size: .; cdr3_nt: TGTGCCAGCAGCCCCCTGGGTCGCGGGCGGAGTTTCGGGGAGCTGTTTTTT; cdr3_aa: CASSPLGRGRSFGELFF
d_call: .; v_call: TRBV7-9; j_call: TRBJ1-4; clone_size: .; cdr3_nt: TGTGCCAGCAGCTTAGCGCTAAATGAAAAACTGTTTTTT; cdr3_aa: CASSLALNEKLFF
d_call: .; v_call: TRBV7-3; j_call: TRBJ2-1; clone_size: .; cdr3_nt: TGTGCCAGCAGCGTCGGGAGAGGCTCCTACAATGAGCAGTTCTTC; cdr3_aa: CASSVGRGSYNEQFF
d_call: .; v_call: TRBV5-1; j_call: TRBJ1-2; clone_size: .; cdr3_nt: TGCGCCAGCAGCGCCGGACAGTTGGACAACTATGGCTACACCTTC; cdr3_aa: CASSAGQLDNYGYTF
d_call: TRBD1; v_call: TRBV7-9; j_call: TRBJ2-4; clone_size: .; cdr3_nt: TGTGCCAGCAGCTTGGGGGGAGGACAGGGTACGAACATTCAGTACTTC; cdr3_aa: CASSLGGGQGTNIQYF
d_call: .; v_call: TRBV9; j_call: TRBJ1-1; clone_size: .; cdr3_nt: TGTGCCAGCAGCGTCTTTATGAACACTGAAGCTTTCTTT; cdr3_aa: CASSVFMNTEAFF
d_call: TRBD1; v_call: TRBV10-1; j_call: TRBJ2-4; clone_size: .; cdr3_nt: TGCGCCAGCGTCCCGACAGGGGGCTTGATCAAAAACATTCAGTACTTC; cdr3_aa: CASVPTGGLIKNIQYF
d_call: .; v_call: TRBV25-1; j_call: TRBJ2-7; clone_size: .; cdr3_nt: TGTGCCAGCAGTGAAGGGCAGGGGTTCTCCTACGAGCAGTACTTC; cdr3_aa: CASSEGQGFSYEQYF
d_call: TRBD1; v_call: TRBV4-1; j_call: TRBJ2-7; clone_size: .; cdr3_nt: TGCGCCAGCAGGGGGACAGGAGAATACGAGCAGTACTTC; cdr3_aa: CASRGTGEYEQYF
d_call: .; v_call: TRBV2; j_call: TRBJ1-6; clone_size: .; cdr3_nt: TGTGCCAGCAGGTTGAGCTCCTATAATTCACCCCTCCACTTT; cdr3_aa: CASRLSSYNSPLHF